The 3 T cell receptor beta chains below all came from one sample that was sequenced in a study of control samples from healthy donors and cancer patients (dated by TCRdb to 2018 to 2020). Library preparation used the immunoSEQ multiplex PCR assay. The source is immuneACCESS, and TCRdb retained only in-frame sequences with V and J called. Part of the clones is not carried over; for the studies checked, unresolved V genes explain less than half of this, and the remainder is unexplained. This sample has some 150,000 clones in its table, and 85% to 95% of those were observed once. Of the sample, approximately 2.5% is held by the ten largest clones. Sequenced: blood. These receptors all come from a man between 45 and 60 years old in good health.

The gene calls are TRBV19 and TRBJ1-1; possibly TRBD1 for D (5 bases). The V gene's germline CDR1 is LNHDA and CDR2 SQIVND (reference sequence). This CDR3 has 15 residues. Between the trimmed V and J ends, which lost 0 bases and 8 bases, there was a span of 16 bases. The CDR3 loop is CASSIEPARAGEAFF. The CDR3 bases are TGTGCCAGTAGTATAGAGCCCGCCAGGGCAGGCGAAGCTTTCTTT. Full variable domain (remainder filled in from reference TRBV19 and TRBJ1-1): DGGITQSPKYLFRKEGQNVTLSCEQNLNHDAMYWYRQDPGQGLRLIYYSQIVNDFQKGDIAEGYSVSREKKESFPLTVTSAQKNPTAFYLCASSIEPARAGEAFFGQGTRLTVV.

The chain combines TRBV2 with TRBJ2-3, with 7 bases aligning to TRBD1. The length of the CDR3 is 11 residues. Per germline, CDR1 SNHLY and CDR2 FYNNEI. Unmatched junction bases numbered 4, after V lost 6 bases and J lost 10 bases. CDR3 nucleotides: TGTGCCAGCAGGACAGGGATGGCGCAGTATTTT. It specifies CASRTGMAQYF.

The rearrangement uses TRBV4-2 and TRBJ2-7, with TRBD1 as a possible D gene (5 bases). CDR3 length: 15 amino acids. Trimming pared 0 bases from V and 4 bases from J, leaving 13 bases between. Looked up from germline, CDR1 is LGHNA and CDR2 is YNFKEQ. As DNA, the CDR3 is TGTGCCAGCAGCCAAGAGGGCCAGGGTTTTTACGAGCAGTACTTC. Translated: CASSQEGQGFYEQYF.